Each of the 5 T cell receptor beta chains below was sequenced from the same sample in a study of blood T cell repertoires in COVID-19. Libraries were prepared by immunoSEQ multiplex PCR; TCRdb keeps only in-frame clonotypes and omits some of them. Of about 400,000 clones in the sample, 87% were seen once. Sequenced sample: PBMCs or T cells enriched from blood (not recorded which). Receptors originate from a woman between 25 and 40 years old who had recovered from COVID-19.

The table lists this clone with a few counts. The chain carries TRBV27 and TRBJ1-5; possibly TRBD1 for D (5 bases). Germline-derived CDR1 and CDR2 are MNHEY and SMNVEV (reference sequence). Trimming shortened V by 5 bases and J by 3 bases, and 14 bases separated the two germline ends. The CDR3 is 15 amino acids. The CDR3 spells CASSPRQLPNQPQHF. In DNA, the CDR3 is TGTGCCAGCAGTCCCCGACAGCTCCCCAATCAGCCCCAGCATTTT.

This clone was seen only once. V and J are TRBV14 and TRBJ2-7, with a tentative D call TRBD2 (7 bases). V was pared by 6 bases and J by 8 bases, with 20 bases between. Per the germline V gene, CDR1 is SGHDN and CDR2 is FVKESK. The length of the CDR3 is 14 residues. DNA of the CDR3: TGTGCCAGCAGAGGGCGGGGGCCGGCCATGCAGCAGTACTTC. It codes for CASRGRGPAMQQYF.

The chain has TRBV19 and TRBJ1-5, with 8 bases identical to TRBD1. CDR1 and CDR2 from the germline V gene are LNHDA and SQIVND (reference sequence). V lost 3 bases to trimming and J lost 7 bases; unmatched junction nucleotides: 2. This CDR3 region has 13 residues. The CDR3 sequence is CASSMTGDQPQHF. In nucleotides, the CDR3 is TGTGCCAGTAGTATGACAGGGGACCAGCCCCAGCATTTT.

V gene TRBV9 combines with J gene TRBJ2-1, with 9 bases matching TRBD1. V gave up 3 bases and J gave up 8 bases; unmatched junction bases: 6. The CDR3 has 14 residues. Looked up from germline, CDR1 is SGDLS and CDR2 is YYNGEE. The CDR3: CASSGTGDVDEQFF. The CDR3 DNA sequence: TGTGCCAGCAGCGGGACAGGGGACGTCGATGAGCAGTTCTTC.

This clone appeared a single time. The CDR3: CASSIAGTGELFF. CDR3 DNA: TGCGCCAGCAGTATTGCAGGTACCGGGGAGCTGTTTTTT. V usage is TRBV5-1 and J usage is TRBJ2-2; D is undetermined. The CDR3 is 13 amino acids. Germline V gene data show CDR1 as SGHRS and CDR2 as YFSETQ. Trimming took off 5 bases at V and 5 bases at J, with 10 bases between the two ends.